This entry describes one T cell receptor (beta chain). This entry comes from a study of blood T cell repertoires in COVID-19. Profiling relied on immunoSEQ multiplex PCR, and the TCRdb table lists in-frame clones only, not all of them. The sample includes just over 35,000 clones, approximately 91% of them seen just once. Material for sequencing was peripheral blood. This receptor was identified in a human donor in a cohort sampled during active COVID-19.

CDR3 nucleotide sequence: TGCGCCAGCAGCCAGGGGGACAGGAGCTCCTACGAGCAGTACTTC. This encodes CASSQGDRSSYEQYF. The chain links TRBV5-1 to TRBJ2-7; 8 bases are shared with TRBD1. With V trimmed by 4 bases and J by 0 bases, 6 bases remained unmatched. Germline V gene data show CDR1 as SGHRS and CDR2 as YFSETQ. The CDR3 has 15 amino acids.